This note documents a single T cell receptor (beta chain) sequence. Its antigen is not identified. Axillary draining lymph nodes of breast cancer patients supplied the node samples. TCRdb reprocessed the multiplex PCR reads with MiXCR, giving one entry per CDR3 protein. Of about 89,000 distinct CDR3 sequences listed, around 28% are singletons. The CDR3 covers 17 residues. Trimming cost V 4 bases and J 3 bases; bases outside gene matches: 8. Per germline, CDR1 LNHNV and CDR2 YYDKDF (reference sequence). These data come from a study of breast tumors, draining lymph nodes, adjacent tissues. Whole-study findings and limits: Luminal-like breast cancer showed significantly greater tumor-nontumor repertoire similarity than basal-like breast cancer did. Findings are consistent with lymph node origin and intratumoral expansion of most tumor T cells.

The sequenced sample consisted of axillary lymph node tissue. The V and J genes are TRBV15 and TRBJ2-7; 14 positions match TRBD2. The sequence came from a female donor with breast cancer. Some clones in this sample may be carry-over from other donors' samples. CDR3 region: CATSTAGTSGSFYEQYF. CDR3 nucleotide sequence: TGTGCCACCAGCACCGCCGGGACTAGCGGGAGTTTCTACGAGCAGTACTTC. Supplemented by reference TRBV15 and TRBJ2-7, the full variable domain reads DAMVIQNPRYQVTQFGKPVTLSCSQTLNHNVMYWYQQKSSQAPKLLFHYYDKDFNNEADTPDNFQSRRPNTSFCFLDIRSPGLGDTAMYLCATSTAGTSGSFYEQYFGPGTRLTVT.